This T cell receptor (beta chain) appears in the sequencing data of a study of blood T cell repertoires in COVID-19. Study overall: The cDNA or gDNA used as material had been derived from T cells, B-cell-depleted T cells, or PBMCs.

Repertoires were generated with immunoSEQ multiplex PCR, while TCRdb's copy carries only in-frame clones and drops some. Of about 220,000 clones in the sample, around 82% were seen once. The CDR3 is made up of 13 amino acids. J lost 5 bases, V lost 6 bases, and 3 bases had no gene match. This clonotype was obtained from a woman in her 70s with acute or convalescent COVID-19. Source material: peripheral blood. The chain is built from TRBV12-3 or TRBV12-4 and TRBJ2-2, with 7 bases identical to TRBD2. CDR3 sequence: CASRRGETGELFF. The CDR3 DNA sequence: TGTGCCAGCAGACGGGGGGAGACCGGGGAGCTGTTTTTT.